Listed here is a single TCR beta chain. This entry belongs to a study of cytomegalovirus exposure and HLA in healthy donors. V was pared by 0 bases and J by 7 bases, with 6 bases of the junction left unmatched. The CDR3 loop spans 15 amino acids. From germline, CDR1 is MNHEY and CDR2 SMNVEV (reference sequence). The primer mix had 60 Vbeta and 13 Jbeta primers. Assay used: immunoSEQ multiplex PCR; TCRdb lists only in-frame clones, some missing. Of some 140,000 clones listed, 80% are singletons. This rearrangement joins TRBV27 to TRBJ1-2, with 9 bases that match TRBD1. This clonotype originated in a man aged 25-40 years in good health and CMV-seronegative. Sequencing was performed on PBMCs. The CDR3 reads CASSLSPWGQGGYTF. CDR3 DNA: TGTGCCAGCAGTTTATCCCCCTGGGGACAGGGTGGCTACACCTTC.